This T cell receptor (beta chain) was recovered during a study of T cell responses to AZD1222 COVID-19 vaccine. Study-level background: The study pooled second doses at about 4 or about 12 weeks.

Germline CDR1 and CDR2: SGHVS and FQNEAQ. This CDR3 region has 14 residues. Losses at the gene ends were 4 bases for V and 1 base for J; bases not matched to a gene: 3. A word on this clone: Its matching antigen is unknown.

TCRdb keeps only in-frame clones here, not all; method: immunoSEQ multiplex PCR. The sample holds under 140,000 clones, over 75% seen once. Study-wide findings and caveats: The repertoires were collected only after the peak T cell response. CD4 TCRs linked to vaccination spanned spike, dominating at 160-218 and 743-854. Spike-specific TCRs gained breadth and depth after people received two AZD1222 doses.

The chain joins TRBV7-8 to TRBJ1-1; 7 bases are shared with TRBD1. The material was peripheral blood, obtained on day 0 of AZD1222 vaccination. The clonotype originates from an adult in good health. As DNA, the CDR3 is TGTGCCAGCAGCTCAGGGACAGAGAACACTGAAGCTTTCTTT. Its translation: CASSSGTENTEAFF.